This T cell receptor beta chain was captured by sequencing in a study of blood T cell repertoires in COVID-19. Study background: The United States, Italy and Spain supplied acute and convalescent COVID-19 samples. From T cells, B-cell-depleted T cells, or PBMCs came the material, which was cDNA or gDNA.

The V gene's germline CDR1 is LNHDA and CDR2 SQIVND (reference sequence). The CDR3 consists of 15 residues. V was pared by 5 bases and J by 8 bases, with 19 bases between. Original handling: Reference gene primer amplification in the assay estimated nucleated cell counts. The assay was immunoSEQ multiplex PCR, and TCRdb's table has in-frame clones only and misses some. From that table come the V and J calls and clone size; the DNA was used to work out D and trimming. The top ten hold 6.6% of the sample, which has about 68,000 clones, roughly 84% seen once. The source material was peripheral blood. The genes are TRBV19 and TRBJ1-3, with D possibly TRBD1 on 6 matching bases. The receptor was isolated from a man over 45 with active COVID-19. The CDR3 loop is CASSGRGGASDTIYF. CDR3 bases: TGTGCCAGTAGTGGCCGTGGGGGGGCCTCCGACACCATATATTTT.